The rows below give T cell receptor beta chains drawn from one sample of a study of blood T cell repertoires in COVID-19. Produced via immunoSEQ multiplex PCR; TCRdb's table is partial and in-frame only. Of some 160,000 clones detected, 84% appear once; the ten largest clones hold 11%. Sequences were obtained from peripheral blood. These TCRs come from an older man with active or convalescent COVID-19. The CDR3 runs from the conserved cysteine through the conserved F or W. A D gene is named only where the DNA matches it firmly. The size field is filled for only some rows; it gives once, few, many or a size class.

V gene	D gene	clone size	J gene	CDR3 protein	CDR3 DNA
TRBV2	TRBD1	many	TRBJ1-1	CASNLQGRGTEAFF	TGTGCCAGCAACCTACAGGGGCGCGGCACTGAAGCTTTCTTT
TRBV27	TRBD1	once	TRBJ1-5	CASSFERTGGQPQHF	TGTGCCAGCAGTTTCGAGCGTACAGGGGGACAGCCCCAGCATTTT
TRBV10-3	TRBD1	.	TRBJ2-5	CAISDQQGAGETQYF	TGTGCCATCAGTGACCAACAGGGGGCAGGGGAGACCCAGTACTTC
TRBV18	TRBD1	.	TRBJ2-7	CASSPPGTGFEQYF	TGTGCCAGCTCACCACCGGGGACAGGGTTCGAGCAGTACTTC
TRBV2	.	.	TRBJ2-3	CASSYSGSTDTQYF	TGTGCCAGCAGTTATAGCGGTAGCACAGATACGCAGTATTTT
TRBV18	.	.	TRBJ1-6	CASSTDRNYSPLHF	TGTGCCAGCTCCACAGACAGAAACTATTCACCCCTCCACTTT
TRBV7-9	TRBD2	few	TRBJ2-5	CASSLGLADQETQYF	TGTGCCAGCAGCTTAGGACTAGCGGACCAAGAGACCCAGTACTTC
TRBV6-2/TRBV6-3	TRBD2	.	TRBJ2-3	CASSTGTTSTDTQYF	TGTGCCAGCAGTACCGGGACTACTAGCACAGATACGCAGTATTTT
TRBV5-8	.	.	TRBJ1-1	CASSLSASAAAFF	TGTGCCAGCAGCTTGTCCGCAAGCGCCGCTGCTTTCTTT
TRBV6-2/TRBV6-3	.	.	TRBJ2-5	CASSYIEWETQYF	TGTGCCAGCAGTTACATCGAGTGGGAGACCCAGTACTTC
TRBV2	TRBD1	.	TRBJ1-3	CASIVTGKNTIYF	TGTGCCAGCATTGTGACAGGGAAGAACACCATATATTTT
TRBV27	TRBD2	.	TRBJ2-1	CASSPSGGPRYNEQFF	TGTGCCAGCAGTCCTAGCGGGGGGCCCCGTTATAATGAGCAGTTCTTC
TRBV28	TRBD2	.	TRBJ2-3	CASRAGTSTDTQYF	TGTGCCAGCAGAGCGGGGACTAGCACAGATACGCAGTATTTT
TRBV5-1	TRBD2	.	TRBJ2-5	CASSSGLAGGYQETQYF	TGCGCCAGCAGCTCGGGACTAGCGGGGGGGTACCAAGAGACCCAGTACTTC
TRBV12-3/TRBV12-4	.	once	TRBJ1-6	CASSSPRSPLHF	TGTGCCAGCAGTAGCCCTCGATCACCCCTCCACTTT
TRBV5-1	TRBD2	.	TRBJ2-1	CASSATSGYNEQFF	TGCGCCAGCAGCGCGACTAGCGGTTACAATGAGCAGTTCTTC
TRBV7-8	TRBD2	.	TRBJ2-3	CASSSGTSGTSTDTQYF	TGTGCCAGCAGCTCCGGGACTAGCGGAACTAGCACAGATACGCAGTATTTT